This T cell receptor (beta chain) was profiled in a study of blood T cell repertoires in COVID-19. On the study more broadly: Specimens from acute and convalescent COVID-19 originated in the United States, Italy and Spain. T cells, B-cell-depleted T cells, or PBMCs provided the cDNA or gDNA that served as material.

The authors' processing: Estimation of nucleated cell counts was performed using reference gene primer amplification. Measured with immunoSEQ multiplex PCR; TCRdb has only the in-frame clones, and not every one. V, J and clone size derive from that table, while D and trimming were established from the DNA sequence. The sample lists under 200,000 clones, about 88% seen once, with about 0.95% in the top ten. This clone was counted once. The CDR3 spans 14 residues. Germline values: CDR1 SGHTA, CDR2 FQGTGA. The germline V and J ends were trimmed by 1 base and 4 bases, with 10 bases remaining between them.

Sequencing was performed on peripheral blood. The receptor comes from a middle-aged man with acute or convalescent COVID-19. The chain uses TRBV7-3 and TRBJ2-5; D not certain. The CDR3 sequence: CASSLSATGETQYF. In DNA form, the CDR3 reads TGTGCCAGCAGCTTAAGCGCAACGGGAGAGACCCAGTACTTC. The variable domain in full, completed from reference TRBV7-3 and TRBJ2-5, reads GAGVSQTPSNKVTEKGKYVELRCDPISGHTALYWYRQSLGQGPEFLIYFQGTGAADDSGLPNDRFFAVRPEGSVSTLKIQRTERGDSAVYLCASSLSATGETQYFGPGTRLLVL.